These T cell receptor beta chains were read from a single sample in a study of control samples from healthy donors and cancer patients. Using immunoSEQ multiplex PCR, the repertoire was profiled, and TCRdb retains in-frame clones only, with some absent. The sample holds about 89,000 clones, approximately 81% seen once. What was sequenced was blood. Every receptor here comes from a woman aged 35 to 49 in good health. Both conserved end residues are trimmed from each CDR3.

TRBJ1-1,TRBV30,AWSASGGTEAF
TRBJ1-5,TRBV5-3,ARSHGLGNQPQH
TRBJ1-6,TRBV7-8,ASSRNRGSVSPLH
TRBJ2-3,TRBV10-3,AIRGLAGNTDTQY
TRBJ2-1,TRBV2,ASLPGTGGIYNEQF
TRBJ1-1,TRBV5-4,ASSLQQGNTEAF
TRBJ2-1,TRBV6-1,ASSGAGGYYNEQF
TRBJ2-1,TRBV18,ASSPQASSYNEQF
TRBJ2-1,TRBV3-1/TRBV3-2,ASSQARNEQF
TRBJ2-7,TRBV4-3,ASSQGAQGHYEQY
TRBJ2-7,TRBV11-3,ASSLERGSTYEQY
TRBJ1-6,TRBV7-2,ASGHSYNSPLH
TRBJ2-5,TRBV29-1,SVESQGAQTQY
TRBJ2-1,TRBV15,ATSREGQPVVFV
TRBJ2-3,TRBV11-2,ASSPHPPDRVGTQY
TRBJ2-7,TRBV4-3,ASSRTGGQGPYEQY
TRBJ2-2,TRBV11-3,ATTAGGQEVGELF
TRBJ1-5,TRBV4-3,ASSQERTGGQPQH
TRBJ2-7,TRBV18,ASSPLAGGAYEQY
TRBJ1-4,TRBV3-1/TRBV3-2,ATRFRTVNEKLF
TRBJ2-3,TRBV7-2,ASSLAQRGNRNRDTQY
TRBJ1-2,TRBV6-1,AGAYQGSGGYT
TRBJ1-1,TRBV29-1,SVARGHTEAF
TRBJ2-4,TRBV5-1,ASSSSGYIQY
TRBJ1-3,TRBV6-5,ASNRGGNSGNTIY
TRBJ1-2,TRBV5-1,ASSPLKSDTSIRGYT
TRBJ1-1,TRBV6-5,ASSYTGGLRAEAF
TRBJ2-1,TRBV3-1/TRBV3-2,ASSLGQETEQF
TRBJ1-5,TRBV6-6,ASSYPGTGGDQPQH
TRBJ1-5,TRBV6-2/TRBV6-3,ASSSPRVFQPQH
TRBJ2-5,TRBV28,ASRQTGGQETQY
TRBJ2-1,TRBV9,ASSVVEGGDEQF
TRBJ1-1,TRBV29-1,SVWDRKNTEAF
TRBJ2-4,TRBV6-1,ASSEGGDINIQY
TRBJ2-1,TRBV9,ASSVDGGQDNEQF
TRBJ2-2,TRBV7-9,ASSAPGLADTGELF
TRBJ1-6,TRBV27,ASSYRGNSPLH
TRBJ1-2,TRBV12-3/TRBV12-4,ASSSPGGYGYT
TRBJ2-3,TRBV2,ASSEVGRAEDTQY
TRBJ1-1,TRBV19,ASSIATDREGAF
TRBJ2-1,TRBV7-6,ASTDRGGGYNEQF